These T cell receptor beta chains were read from a single sample in a study of control samples from healthy donors and cancer patients. Sequencing was performed with immunoSEQ multiplex PCR; in TCRdb, only in-frame clones are kept and a portion is missing. The sample carries about 160,000 clones, 93% recorded once. The specimen was blood. Receptor source: a man between 18 and 35 years old in good health. Both conserved end residues are part of each CDR3.

v_call,j_call,cdr3_aa
TRBV3-1/TRBV3-2,TRBJ2-2,CASSRTDTGELFF
TRBV25-1,TRBJ2-2,CASGLTGGTGELFF
TRBV27,TRBJ2-5,CASSGQGRPGETQYF
TRBV30,TRBJ2-1,CAWNPGLAGGGEQFF
TRBV7-2,TRBJ1-6,CASSLVDRSSPLHF
TRBV4-1,TRBJ1-1,CASSQGGGGTEAFF
TRBV30,TRBJ1-1,CAWILFSPMLNTEAFF
TRBV18,TRBJ1-2,CASSPKQGSFIDGYTF
TRBV2,TRBJ1-1,CASRELAGTGKTEAFF
TRBV29-1,TRBJ2-7,CSVERPDDLLKGSYEQYF
TRBV7-2,TRBJ2-1,CASSLGGSNRGEQFF
TRBV3-1/TRBV3-2,TRBJ2-3,CASSQVGQGVTDTQYF
TRBV18,TRBJ1-2,CASSPTLDWDGYTF
TRBV5-1,TRBJ1-2,CASSSMTGGNYGYTF
TRBV13,TRBJ2-7,CASSHKGQAPSGRLYEQYF
TRBV28,TRBJ2-7,CASSFGLVMEYEQYF
TRBV4-1,TRBJ1-2,CASSHLSGGDYGYTF
TRBV28,TRBJ2-7,CASEDFYEQYF
TRBV3-1/TRBV3-2,TRBJ2-1,CASSLRDRAQFF
TRBV7-9,TRBJ1-5,CASSLQGTGQPQHF
TRBV9,TRBJ1-4,CASSETSGGNEKLFF
TRBV6-4,TRBJ1-2,CASSETDAVANYGYTF
TRBV2,TRBJ1-5,CASHQSRREPQHF
TRBV2,TRBJ2-7,CASRAGAGVYYEQYF
TRBV30,TRBJ2-1,CAWMGRHNEQFF
TRBV7-3,TRBJ2-2,CASSSRTVNGELFF
TRBV15,TRBJ1-5,CATRGQGANQPQHF
TRBV27,TRBJ1-5,CASSPDRGNQPQHF
TRBV4-1,TRBJ2-7,CASSQGGQSYEQYF
TRBV11-3,TRBJ2-2,CASSPRENTGELFF
TRBV5-5,TRBJ1-2,CASSLKGVPDYGYTF
TRBV6-6,TRBJ2-3,CAIFGTSGNKDTQYF
TRBV2,TRBJ1-2,CASTRGNYGYTF
TRBV3-1/TRBV3-2,TRBJ1-1,CASSQNRGDTEAFF
TRBV19,TRBJ1-5,CASSIVDRGGQPQHF
TRBV4-1,TRBJ1-1,CASSQLGGDYTEAFF
TRBV2,TRBJ2-7,CASSRRRGRGSEQYF
TRBV6-5,TRBJ1-6,CASSYSNQGSNSPLHF
TRBV10-3,TRBJ1-5,CAISTTGLNQPQHF
TRBV27,TRBJ2-7,CASSSRGSSYEQYF
TRBV19,TRBJ2-1,CASGTQRENEQFF
TRBV19,TRBJ1-1,CASSADRINTEAFF
TRBV5-6,TRBJ2-7,CASSLLAGGWYEQYF
TRBV7-8,TRBJ1-5,CASSLGGRRHQPQHF
TRBV12-3/TRBV12-4,TRBJ1-6,CASSLGTWSPLHF